Given below is one TCR beta chain in context. This sample stems from a study of blood T cell repertoires in COVID-19. Study-level information: The analysed material was cDNA or gDNA that came from T cells, B-cell-depleted T cells, or PBMCs.

The method was immunoSEQ multiplex PCR; TCRdb's version includes in-frame clones alone and lacks a portion of them. The table shows about 26,000 clones, with about four fifths occurring only once. The sequence derives from a human donor in a cohort sampled during active COVID-19. Sequencing used peripheral blood.

The DNA of the CDR3 is TGTGCCAGCAGTTTTTTTCGGTATGGCTACACCTTC. Its translation: CASSFFRYGYTF. The chain carries TRBV28 and TRBJ1-2; D is undetermined. Deletions cut 3 bases from V and 5 bases from J, with 7 bases between. The CDR3 loop spans 12 amino acids. The germline gives CDR1 MDHEN, CDR2 SYDVKM.